This T cell receptor beta chain was profiled in a study of OX40 agonist ivuxolimab in advanced cancers. Study-wide findings and caveats: The study observed clonal expansion of CD4+ and CD8+ blood T cells by week 6 at 0.1 to 3.0 mg/kg.

Clones were read by immunoSEQ multiplex PCR, and TCRdb kept only the in-frame ones, dropping some. The top ten hold around two fifths of the sample, which has more than 10,000 clones, about three quarters seen once. Remarks on this clone: Antigen: not known.

The TCR comes from an adult with an advanced solid tumor such as melanoma, head and neck, liver or kidney cancer. The sequencing here drew on CD4+ or CD8+ T cells sorted from blood, taken in a trial of the OX40 agonist ivuxolimab.

The CDR3 region has the DNA TGTGCCAGCAGTGAGAGTGAGGGAGTTGAAGCTTTCTTT. Its protein product is CASSESEGVEAFF. The rearrangement uses TRBV6-5 and TRBJ1-1; D gene ambiguous. CDR1 is MNHEY and CDR2 is SVGAGI in the germline V gene. The CDR3 loop spans 13 amino acids. The V end was cut by 5 bases, the J end by 7 bases, with 14 bases between.